Listed below are T cell receptor beta chains from one sample, sequenced in a study of control samples from healthy donors and cancer patients. This table comes from immunoSEQ multiplex PCR, and its TCRdb copy is limited to in-frame clones, with some not included. The table shows approximately 140,000 clones, with about 90% occurring only once. Sequencing input: blood. These receptors all stem from a man aged 18 to 29 in good health. Both conserved end residues are part of each CDR3. A D gene is named only where the DNA matches it firmly. Clone size is not always given. Where it is, it says once, few, many or a class for expanded clones.

D gene: .
clone size: once
V gene: TRBV12-1
J gene: TRBJ1-2
CDR3 protein: CASSSGHEAGYGYTF

D gene: TRBD2
clone size: .
V gene: TRBV2
J gene: TRBJ2-7
CDR3 protein: CASSWGLASYEQYF

D gene: .
clone size: .
V gene: TRBV2
J gene: TRBJ1-1
CDR3 protein: CASSEALPGGGTEAFF

D gene: .
clone size: .
V gene: TRBV29-1
J gene: TRBJ2-3
CDR3 protein: CSVDLPGSTDTQYF

D gene: TRBD2
clone size: .
V gene: TRBV5-1
J gene: TRBJ2-3
CDR3 protein: CASKAQRGSTDTQYF

D gene: .
clone size: .
V gene: TRBV7-7
J gene: TRBJ2-5
CDR3 protein: CASSLGAGARQETQYF

D gene: .
clone size: .
V gene: TRBV21-1
J gene: TRBJ2-7
CDR3 protein: CARKMTGCFYEQYF

D gene: .
clone size: .
V gene: TRBV27
J gene: TRBJ2-1
CDR3 protein: CASSLSVEPKYNEQFF

D gene: TRBD1
clone size: .
V gene: TRBV18
J gene: TRBJ1-4
CDR3 protein: CASSPPGQLEKLFF

D gene: .
clone size: .
V gene: TRBV2
J gene: TRBJ2-7
CDR3 protein: CASSVPGQLGHEQYF

D gene: .
clone size: .
V gene: TRBV19
J gene: TRBJ1-4
CDR3 protein: CASMVGGSGEKLFF

D gene: .
clone size: .
V gene: TRBV7-2
J gene: TRBJ2-1
CDR3 protein: CASSSDRSNEQFF

D gene: TRBD1
clone size: once
V gene: TRBV5-1
J gene: TRBJ2-2
CDR3 protein: CASSLGDREAGELFF

D gene: TRBD1
clone size: once
V gene: TRBV13
J gene: TRBJ2-7
CDR3 protein: CASSWGTGGSYEQYF

D gene: TRBD1
clone size: .
V gene: TRBV5-6
J gene: TRBJ1-5
CDR3 protein: CASSSWTGENRDQPQHF

D gene: .
clone size: .
V gene: TRBV5-5
J gene: TRBJ2-6
CDR3 protein: CASSSGGLQAFFSGANVLTF

D gene: .
clone size: .
V gene: TRBV4-1
J gene: TRBJ1-5
CDR3 protein: CASSQTNSNQPQHF

D gene: .
clone size: .
V gene: TRBV28
J gene: TRBJ1-4
CDR3 protein: CASSPPAGGGDEKLFF

D gene: TRBD1
clone size: .
V gene: TRBV4-1
J gene: TRBJ1-3
CDR3 protein: CASSQVPGQGISGNTIYF

D gene: TRBD2
clone size: .
V gene: TRBV7-2
J gene: TRBJ2-5
CDR3 protein: CASGLGGKETQYF

D gene: .
clone size: .
V gene: TRBV5-1
J gene: TRBJ1-2
CDR3 protein: CASRVSGVNYGYTF

D gene: .
clone size: .
V gene: TRBV2
J gene: TRBJ1-1
CDR3 protein: CASSGGGIEYTEAFF

D gene: TRBD2
clone size: .
V gene: TRBV19
J gene: TRBJ2-5
CDR3 protein: CASSGVFSETQYF

D gene: TRBD1
clone size: .
V gene: TRBV19
J gene: TRBJ1-5
CDR3 protein: CASNAGTGNQPQHF

D gene: TRBD2
clone size: .
V gene: TRBV6-5
J gene: TRBJ2-5
CDR3 protein: CASSREAGGAETQYF

D gene: .
clone size: .
V gene: TRBV14
J gene: TRBJ1-4
CDR3 protein: CASSPRTGSGSREKLFF

D gene: .
clone size: once
V gene: TRBV14
J gene: TRBJ2-5
CDR3 protein: CASSQRLQETQYF

D gene: .
clone size: .
V gene: TRBV4-2
J gene: TRBJ2-3
CDR3 protein: CASSLHTDTQYF

D gene: TRBD2
clone size: .
V gene: TRBV27
J gene: TRBJ2-5
CDR3 protein: CASSPLAGGQETQYF

D gene: TRBD1
clone size: few
V gene: TRBV5-1
J gene: TRBJ1-1
CDR3 protein: CASSQQGQGIEAFF

D gene: .
clone size: .
V gene: TRBV7-6
J gene: TRBJ1-1
CDR3 protein: CASSLAPGENTEAFF

D gene: TRBD2
clone size: few
V gene: TRBV4-1
J gene: TRBJ2-5
CDR3 protein: CASSPKWGGTQETQYF

D gene: .
clone size: .
V gene: TRBV12-3/TRBV12-4
J gene: TRBJ1-2
CDR3 protein: CASSFSNYGYTF

D gene: .
clone size: few
V gene: TRBV2
J gene: TRBJ1-6
CDR3 protein: CASSEEASPLHF

D gene: .
clone size: .
V gene: TRBV4-1
J gene: TRBJ1-2
CDR3 protein: CASSQDLVGYTF

D gene: .
clone size: .
V gene: TRBV7-9
J gene: TRBJ1-5
CDR3 protein: CASSSFGNQPQHF

D gene: .
clone size: .
V gene: TRBV3-1/TRBV3-2
J gene: TRBJ2-5
CDR3 protein: CASSPRTEGVETQYF

D gene: .
clone size: .
V gene: TRBV10-1
J gene: TRBJ1-1
CDR3 protein: CASSEDGGNTEAFF

D gene: .
clone size: .
V gene: TRBV27
J gene: TRBJ1-3
CDR3 protein: CASSLTYGGSGNTIYF

D gene: .
clone size: .
V gene: TRBV4-1
J gene: TRBJ2-1
CDR3 protein: CASSQDSERIDNEQFF

D gene: TRBD2
clone size: once
V gene: TRBV9
J gene: TRBJ2-3
CDR3 protein: CASSLGLAGPSSTDTQYF

D gene: .
clone size: .
V gene: TRBV3-1/TRBV3-2
J gene: TRBJ2-7
CDR3 protein: CASSQVTGRFSYEQYF

D gene: .
clone size: few
V gene: TRBV11-2
J gene: TRBJ1-4
CDR3 protein: CASSLDPGANEKLFF

D gene: .
clone size: few
V gene: TRBV9
J gene: TRBJ1-2
CDR3 protein: CASSDIYGYTF

D gene: .
clone size: .
V gene: TRBV5-5
J gene: TRBJ1-1
CDR3 protein: CASSFDRITEAFF

D gene: .
clone size: .
V gene: TRBV19
J gene: TRBJ1-4
CDR3 protein: CASSVTRTNEKLFF

D gene: TRBD2
clone size: .
V gene: TRBV29-1
J gene: TRBJ2-1
CDR3 protein: CSVEGGLAGGPDEQFF

D gene: .
clone size: .
V gene: TRBV6-4
J gene: TRBJ1-5
CDR3 protein: CASRQVTEGNQPQHF

D gene: .
clone size: .
V gene: TRBV11-3
J gene: TRBJ2-5
CDR3 protein: CASSRDFEETQYF

D gene: TRBD2
clone size: .
V gene: TRBV6-5
J gene: TRBJ2-1
CDR3 protein: CASSQTSGTSNEQFF

D gene: TRBD1
clone size: .
V gene: TRBV11-2
J gene: TRBJ1-1
CDR3 protein: CASGTGAWNTEAFF

D gene: .
clone size: .
V gene: TRBV2
J gene: TRBJ2-3
CDR3 protein: CASRFLLAASTDTQYF

D gene: .
clone size: .
V gene: TRBV10-3
J gene: TRBJ2-1
CDR3 protein: CAIEGGSNEQFF

D gene: TRBD1
clone size: .
V gene: TRBV4-2
J gene: TRBJ1-1
CDR3 protein: CASSFRDRGDTEAFF

D gene: TRBD1
clone size: .
V gene: TRBV19
J gene: TRBJ1-3
CDR3 protein: CASETGTANSGNTIYF

D gene: TRBD2
clone size: once
V gene: TRBV7-2
J gene: TRBJ2-1
CDR3 protein: CASRSGLAGGLYNEQFF

D gene: .
clone size: .
V gene: TRBV5-4
J gene: TRBJ2-7
CDR3 protein: CASSLGQQTYEQYF

D gene: .
clone size: once
V gene: TRBV13
J gene: TRBJ1-1
CDR3 protein: CASSFYGNTEAFF

D gene: TRBD1
clone size: .
V gene: TRBV29-1
J gene: TRBJ1-2
CDR3 protein: CSVDEGAGAGYTF

D gene: .
clone size: .
V gene: TRBV30
J gene: TRBJ1-2
CDR3 protein: CAWTPEVGNYGYTF